This passage covers 7 T cell receptor beta chains from one sample sequenced in a study of cytomegalovirus exposure and HLA in healthy donors. The PCR ran on 60 Vbeta and 13 Jbeta primers. Only in-frame clones appear in the TCRdb table, and some are missing; sequencing was by immunoSEQ multiplex PCR. The data hold about 190,000 clones, with over 60% observed a single time. The source material was PBMCs. The receptors here all came from a man aged 25-45 years in good health and CMV-seropositive.

The chain joins TRBV30 to TRBJ1-4, with TRBD1 matching 9 bases. The germline gives CDR1 GTSNPN, CDR2 SVGIG (reference sequence). V dropped 3 bases and J dropped 7; count of bases not matched to a gene: 9. The length of the CDR3 is 15 residues. This chain's CDR3 is CAWRATGQGLEKLFF. The CDR3 DNA reads as TGTGCCTGGAGAGCTACGGGACAGGGACTTGAAAAACTGTTTTTT.

V usage is TRBV5-4 and J usage is TRBJ2-1, with 7 bases lining up with TRBD2. Germline V lookup: CDR1 SGHNT, CDR2 YYREEE (reference sequence). J lost 3 bases, V lost 0 bases, and 12 bases had no gene match. The CDR3 sequence is 18 residues long. The CDR3, as DNA: TGTGCCAGCAGCTTGGCCAGAGGCGGGAGAGGGTACTACAATGAGCAGTTCTTC. It yields the protein CASSLARGGRGYYNEQFF.

Here the CDR3 reads CASSVRGMGALEQFF. The CDR3 bases are TGTGCCAGCAGCGTAAGGGGGATGGGGGCACTAGAGCAGTTCTTC. The genes are TRBV9 and TRBJ2-1; the D gene is possibly TRBD1 (6 bases). This CDR3 has 15 amino acids. V was cut by 1 base and J by 10 bases, with 18 bases left in between. Germline loops: CDR1 SGDLS, CDR2 YYNGEE.

This sequence joins TRBV5-1 and TRBJ2-2, with 11 bases matching TRBD2. J lost 2 bases, V lost 4 bases, and 13 bases had no gene match. The CDR3 has 19 amino acids. The germline gives CDR1 SGHRS, CDR2 YFSETQ. Here the CDR3 DNA reads TGCGCCAGCAGCCCGACTCTAGCGGGGGGCGCTTATAACACCGGGGAGCTGTTTTTT. This sequence encodes CASSPTLAGGAYNTGELFF.

CDR3 sequence: CASSPSGAEAFF. The CDR3 DNA sequence: TGTGCCAGCAGCCCCTCCGGGGCTGAAGCTTTCTTT. The J gene is TRBJ1-1, the V gene TRBV28; D call uncertain. V was pared by 6 bases and J by 6 bases, with 11 bases between. The CDR3 runs to 12 residues. CDR1 MDHEN and CDR2 SYDVKM come from the germline V gene.

The CDR3 nucleotides read TGTGCCAGCAGCTTAGTCGAGGCAGGGGCCAAAAACATTCAGTACTTC. It translates to CASSLVEAGAKNIQYF. The chain combines TRBV7-9 with TRBJ2-4, with TRBD1 as a possible D gene (5 bases). CDR3 length: 16 amino acids. V shed 1 base and J shed 1 base, with 11 bases lying between them. Germline values: CDR1 SEHNR, CDR2 FQNEAQ (reference sequence).

This clone was counted between two and nine times. This sequence joins TRBV4-3 and TRBJ2-2, with 7 bases lining up with TRBD2. This CDR3 contains 17 residues. Germline V gene sequence: CDR1 LGHNA, CDR2 YSLEER. V lost 0 bases and J lost 8; bases outside the gene matches: 12. CDR3 sequence (DNA): TGCGCCAGCAGCCAAGACCACGGGGGAGGGCCCACTGGGGAGCTGTTTTTT. Protein sequence: CASSQDHGGGPTGELFF.